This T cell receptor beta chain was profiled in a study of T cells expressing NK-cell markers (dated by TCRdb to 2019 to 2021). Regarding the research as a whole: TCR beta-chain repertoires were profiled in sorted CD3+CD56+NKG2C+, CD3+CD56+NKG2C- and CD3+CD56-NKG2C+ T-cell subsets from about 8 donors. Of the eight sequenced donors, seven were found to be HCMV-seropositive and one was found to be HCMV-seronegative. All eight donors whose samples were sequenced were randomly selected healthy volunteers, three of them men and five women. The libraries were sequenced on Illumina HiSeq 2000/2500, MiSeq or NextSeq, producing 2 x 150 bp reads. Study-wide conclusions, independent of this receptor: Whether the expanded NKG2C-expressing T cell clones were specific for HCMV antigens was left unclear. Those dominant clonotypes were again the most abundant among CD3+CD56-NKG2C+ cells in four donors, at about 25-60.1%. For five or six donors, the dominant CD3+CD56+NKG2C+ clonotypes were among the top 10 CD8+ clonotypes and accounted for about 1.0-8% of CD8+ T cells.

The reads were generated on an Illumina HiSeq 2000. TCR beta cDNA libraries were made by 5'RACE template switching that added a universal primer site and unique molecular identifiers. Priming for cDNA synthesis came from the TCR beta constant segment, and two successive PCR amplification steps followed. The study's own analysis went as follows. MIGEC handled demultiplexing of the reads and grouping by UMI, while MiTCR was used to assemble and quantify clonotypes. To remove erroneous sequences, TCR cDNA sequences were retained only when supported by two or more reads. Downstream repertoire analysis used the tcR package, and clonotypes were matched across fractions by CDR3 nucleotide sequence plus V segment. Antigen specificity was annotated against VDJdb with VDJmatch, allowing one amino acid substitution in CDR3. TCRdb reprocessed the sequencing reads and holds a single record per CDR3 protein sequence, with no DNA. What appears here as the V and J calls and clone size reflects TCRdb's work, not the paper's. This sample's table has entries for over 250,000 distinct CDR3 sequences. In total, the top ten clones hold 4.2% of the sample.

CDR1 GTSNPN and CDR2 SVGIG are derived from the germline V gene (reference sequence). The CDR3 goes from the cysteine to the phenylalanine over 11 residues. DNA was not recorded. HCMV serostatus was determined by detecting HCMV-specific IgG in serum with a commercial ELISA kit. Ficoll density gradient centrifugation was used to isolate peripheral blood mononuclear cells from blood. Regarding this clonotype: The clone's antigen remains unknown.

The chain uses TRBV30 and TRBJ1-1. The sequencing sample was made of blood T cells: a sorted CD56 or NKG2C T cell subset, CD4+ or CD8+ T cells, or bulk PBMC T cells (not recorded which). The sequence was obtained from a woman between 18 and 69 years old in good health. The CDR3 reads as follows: CAWTGFTEAFF.